The 17 T cell receptor beta chains below all came from one sample that was sequenced in a study of CD8 T cells in Susac syndrome. After extraction with the RNeasy kit, 0.5 to 1 ug of the RNA was reverse transcribed using random hexamers. TCRdb processed the immunoSEQ multiplex PCR reads anew with MiXCR; each CDR3 protein has one entry. The data hold approximately 180,000 distinct CDR3 sequences, with 90% to 95% observed a single time. The specimen sequenced was CD4+ T cells from PBMCs. Receptor source: a human donor with Susac syndrome.

The V gene is TRBV7-2, the J gene TRBJ2-1, with 13 bases fitting TRBD2. CDR1 is SGHTA and CDR2 is FQGNSA in the germline V gene. The J segment lost 8 bases and the V segment lost 2 bases, leaving 9 bases of the junction unmatched. The CDR3 is 17 amino acids. The CDR3 spells CASSLMLLAGGGDEQFF. CDR3 in DNA: TGTGCCAGCAGCTTAATGTTACTAGCGGGAGGGGGGGATGAGCAGTTCTTC.

This clonotype was seen a single time. The rearrangement uses TRBV7-9 and TRBJ1-2; 9 nucleotides align to TRBD1. The length of the CDR3 is 15 residues. The ends lost 5 bases at V and 7 bases at J; junction bases unmatched: 11. The germline gives CDR1 SEHNR, CDR2 FQNEAQ (reference sequence). CDR3 amino acids: CASSNRDRVNSGYTF. CDR3 sequence (DNA): TGTGCCAGCAGCAACCGGGACAGGGTAAATTCTGGCTACACCTTC.

This clonotype appeared a single time. This chain joins TRBV5-4 and TRBJ2-3, with D possibly matching TRBD1 (5 bases). The germline CDR1 and CDR2 sequences are SGHNT and YYREEE (reference sequence). Deletions cut 0 bases from V and 6 bases from J, with 11 bases between. CDR3 length: 14 amino acids. CDR3 sequence: CASSLESQGDTQYF. CDR3 in DNA: TGTGCCAGCAGCTTGGAGTCCCAGGGTGATACGCAGTATTTT.

The sample holds one count of this clonotype. The CDR3 region has the DNA TGTGCCAGCAGCTTAGACGACATCCTCAATCAGCCCCAGCATTTT. Translating gives CASSLDDILNQPQHF. V and J are TRBV7-8 and TRBJ1-5; no clear D. CDR3 length: 15 amino acids. V lost 1 base and J lost 3, with 10 bases in between. Germline V gene data show CDR1 as SGHVS and CDR2 as FQNEAQ.

The CDR3, as DNA: TGTGCCAGCAGCTTATCGAAGAACACCGGGGAGCTGTTTTTT. Encoded protein: CASSLSKNTGELFF. This rearrangement joins TRBV7-8 to TRBJ2-2, with D unresolved. V shed 2 bases and J shed 1 base, with 5 bases lying between them. This CDR3 has 14 residues. CDR1 SGHVS and CDR2 FQNEAQ come from the germline V gene.

The chain joins TRBV20-1 to TRBJ2-5, with 8 bases fitting TRBD2. V dropped 5 bases and J dropped 3; count of bases not matched to a gene: 11. The germline V gene encodes CDR1 DFQATT and CDR2 SNEGSKA (reference sequence). The CDR3 spans 15 residues. The DNA of the CDR3 is TGCAGTGCTTCCCTTAGCGGGACGCACAAAGAGACCCAGTACTTC. Encoded protein: CSASLSGTHKETQYF.

The DNA of the CDR3 is TGTGCCAGCAGTCCTCATAGCAATCAGCCCCAGCATTTT. This encodes CASSPHSNQPQHF. This chain joins TRBV12-3 or TRBV12-4 and TRBJ1-5; D ambiguous. Trimming left V 5 bases short and J 0 bases short, with 5 bases between. The CDR3 has 13 residues.

The V and J genes are TRBV11-2 and TRBJ2-1; no firm D call. The germline V and J ends were trimmed by 7 bases and 5 bases, with 15 bases remaining between them. The CDR3 runs 14 residues. CDR1 and CDR2 (germline): SGHAT, FQNNGV. Written as DNA, the CDR3 is TGTGCCAGCACCCAAGAGGAGACCCACAATGAGCAGTTCTTC. It is translated as CASTQEETHNEQFF.

The chain carries TRBV4-1 and TRBJ1-2; D not certain. The ends were cut back, 0 bases at V and 4 bases at J, with 12 bases in the middle. The CDR3 runs to 15 residues. Germline CDR1 reads MGHRA; CDR2 reads YSYEKL. The CDR3 nucleotides read TGCGCCAGCAGCCAAGATTCGGCAGCCCCCTATGGCTACACCTTC. Translation: CASSQDSAAPYGYTF.

This chain links TRBV12-3 or TRBV12-4 with TRBJ2-7, with 8 bases matching TRBD1. After removal of 6 bases from V and 2 bases from J, the junction contained 9 bases not matched to a gene. The CDR3 is made up of 15 amino acids. This chain's CDR3 is CASRPGTGWAYEQYF. In nucleotides, the CDR3 is TGTGCCAGCAGGCCCGGGACAGGTTGGGCCTACGAGCAGTACTTC.

The chain combines TRBV3-1 with TRBJ2-3; 7 bases agree with TRBD2. The CDR3 totals 16 residues. CDR1 LGHDT and CDR2 YNNKEL come from the germline V gene (reference sequence). The V and J ends lost 0 bases and 2 bases, in that order; junction bases with no gene match: 5. CDR3 coding DNA: TGTGCCAGCAGCCAAGATCTCCTAGCGGCCACAGATACGCAGTATTTT. It yields the protein CASSQDLLAATDTQYF.

The rearrangement joins TRBV20-1 to TRBJ1-2, with 10 bases identical to TRBD1. Germline V gene lookup returns CDR1 DFQATT and CDR2 SNEGSKA (reference sequence). The ends lost 6 bases at V and 6 bases at J; junction bases unmatched: 4. This CDR3 contains 12 residues. The DNA for the CDR3 is TGCAGTGCCACTGGGACAGGGGATGGCTACACCTTC. The encoded protein is CSATGTGDGYTF.

The gene calls are TRBV29-1 and TRBJ1-5; 10 positions match TRBD1. The length of the CDR3 is 15 residues. Losses at the gene ends were 7 bases for V and 3 bases for J; bases not matched to a gene: 9. CDR1 is SQVTM and CDR2 is ANQGSEA in the germline V gene. CDR3 DNA sequence: TGCAGCGCTTCGACAGGGGGCGGAATCAATCAGCCCCAGCATTTT. It is translated as CSASTGGGINQPQHF. Complete variable domain (other parts from reference TRBV29-1 and TRBJ1-5): SAVISQKPSRDICQRGTSLTIQCQVDSQVTMMFWYRQQPGQSLTLIATANQGSEATYESGFVIDKFPISRPNLTFSTLTVSNMSPEDSSIYLCSASTGGGINQPQHFGDGTRLSIL.

The V and J genes are TRBV7-9 and TRBJ1-6; no definite D call. Per germline, CDR1 SEHNR and CDR2 FQNEAQ (reference sequence). V was cut by 2 bases and J by 7 bases, with 6 bases left in between. The CDR3 extends over 13 amino acids. This chain's CDR3 is CASSLRENSPLHF. CDR3 DNA sequence: TGTGCCAGCAGCTTACGGGAGAATTCACCCCTCCACTTT.

J is TRBJ2-1 and V is TRBV7-9, with TRBD2 as a possible D gene (5 bases). Trimming cost V 4 bases and J 7 bases, with 14 bases left between them. The CDR3 is 14 amino acids. Germline-derived CDR1 and CDR2 are SEHNR and FQNEAQ (reference sequence). CDR3 bases: TGTGCCAGCAGCTCCCTCACAACGGGGAATGAGCAGTTCTTC. Translation: CASSSLTTGNEQFF.

This clonotype was seen only once. The rearrangement joins TRBV28 to TRBJ2-7; no reliable D call. V lost 1 base, J lost 5 bases, and 15 bases lay in between. This CDR3 has 15 amino acids. Germline CDR1 reads MDHEN; CDR2 reads SYDVKM. The CDR3 protein is CASSLSQPDGHEQYF. In DNA, the CDR3 is TGTGCCAGCAGTTTATCCCAACCCGACGGCCACGAGCAGTACTTC.

The table lists this clonotype with a count of one. This sequence joins TRBV4-1 and TRBJ1-4, with 8 bases identical to TRBD1. V lost 4 bases to trimming and J lost 7 bases; unmatched junction nucleotides: 8. The CDR3 is 15 residues long. Looked up from germline, CDR1 is MGHRA and CDR2 is YSYEKL. Here the CDR3 reads CASSREGQVGEKLFF. The CDR3 nucleotides are TGCGCCAGCAGCCGGGAGGGACAGGTCGGTGAAAAACTGTTTTTT.